A selection of T cell receptor beta chains follows, all from one sample in a study of identical twins. TCRdb ran MiXCR on the 5' RACE reads and lists one entry per CDR3 protein. The table has 450,000 or so distinct CDR3 sequences, 20% to 30% seen once. These data were likewise used in another study, on T cells expressing NK-cell markers.

Sequencing was performed on CD4+ T cells sorted from blood. These TCRs come from a woman under 30 in good health. The CDR3 runs from the conserved cysteine through the conserved F or W. The D gene is left open where the match is weak. Clone size, where shown, is once, few, many, or a class for clones that have expanded.

V gene	J gene	clone size	D gene	CDR3 protein	CDR3 DNA
TRBV20-1	TRBJ1-1	.	.	CSAKRGGTEAFF	TGCAGTGCAAAGAGGGGGGGCACTGAAGCTTTCTTT
TRBV5-1	TRBJ1-1	.	.	CASSNSTGSTEAFF	TGCGCCAGCAGCAACTCAACAGGGAGCACTGAAGCTTTCTTT
TRBV12-3/TRBV12-4	TRBJ2-1	.	TRBD2	CTSSGTGTSGRGSYNEQFF	TGTACCAGCAGTGGAACCGGGACTAGCGGGAGGGGGTCCTACAATGAGCAGTTCTTC
TRBV5-4	TRBJ1-4	.	.	CASSTRLDGNEKLFF	TGTGCCAGCAGCACACGATTGGACGGTAATGAAAAACTGTTTTTT
TRBV24-1	TRBJ2-1	few	.	CATSTSSNEQFF	TGTGCCACCAGTACTAGCTCGAATGAGCAGTTCTTC
TRBV20-1	TRBJ2-5	.	TRBD2	CSATRTSGSGETQYF	TGCAGTGCTACCCGGACTAGCGGGAGTGGGGAGACCCAGTACTTC
TRBV6-5	TRBJ2-7	.	.	CASSYSTLYEQYF	TGTGCCAGCAGTTACTCGACACTCTACGAGCAGTACTTC
TRBV15	TRBJ1-1	.	TRBD1	CATSRGTGQVNTEAFF	TGTGCCACCAGCAGAGGTACGGGACAGGTGAACACTGAAGCTTTCTTT
TRBV5-5	TRBJ2-1	few	TRBD2	CASSLVGGASSSYNEQFF	TGTGCCAGCAGCTTGGTCGGGGGGGCATCAAGCTCCTACAATGAGCAGTTCTTC
TRBV6-6	TRBJ2-5	few	.	CASMEGKTETQYF	TGTGCCAGCATGGAGGGGAAGACGGAGACCCAGTACTTC
TRBV21-1	TRBJ2-7	.	.	CASSKDKTYEQYF	TGTGCCAGCAGCAAGGACAAAACCTACGAGCAGTACTTC
TRBV9	TRBJ1-6	.	TRBD1	CASSGTGTANSPLHF	TGTGCCAGCAGCGGGACCGGGACAGCGAATTCACCCCTCCACTTT
TRBV12-3/TRBV12-4	TRBJ1-2	.	.	CASRTYGGSYGYTF	TGTGCCAGCAGGACTTACGGGGGCAGCTATGGCTACACCTTC
TRBV27	TRBJ1-6	many	.	CATQGGRSYNSPLHF	TGTGCCACGCAAGGGGGTCGTTCCTATAATTCACCCCTCCACTTT
TRBV5-1	TRBJ2-3	few	TRBD1	CASTPGTAADTQYF	TGCGCCAGCACCCCCGGGACAGCCGCAGATACGCAGTATTTT
TRBV7-2	TRBJ2-7	few	.	CASTPTGIVYEQYF	TGTGCCAGCACCCCAACGGGGATCGTATACGAGCAGTACTTC
TRBV12-3/TRBV12-4	TRBJ2-5	few	.	CASSSPSSSETQYF	TGTGCCAGCAGTTCACCCAGCAGTAGCGAGACCCAGTACTTC
TRBV20-1	TRBJ2-5	few	TRBD2	CSARLAGEETQYF	TGCAGTGCTCGGCTAGCGGGGGAAGAGACCCAGTACTTC
TRBV11-3	TRBJ2-5	.	.	CASSSGHLQETQYF	TGTGCCAGCAGCTCGGGACATCTACAAGAGACCCAGTACTTC
TRBV20-1	TRBJ2-2	.	.	CSANSGLSGELFF	TGCAGTGCTAACTCGGGACTTTCCGGGGAGCTGTTTTTT
TRBV12-3/TRBV12-4	TRBJ2-1	.	.	CASSLLRSNEQFF	TGTGCCAGCAGTTTACTGCGGTCCAATGAGCAGTTCTTC
TRBV29-1	TRBJ2-1	few	TRBD1	CSTHRGLHEQFF	TGCAGCACCCACAGGGGGCTCCATGAGCAGTTCTTC
TRBV2	TRBJ2-1	few	TRBD1	CASRAGTGSPNEQFF	TGTGCCAGCAGAGCCGGGACAGGGTCCCCCAATGAGCAGTTCTTC
TRBV29-1	TRBJ2-7	.	TRBD2	CSATSASSYEQYF	TGCAGCGCCACTAGCGCCAGCTCCTACGAGCAGTACTTC
TRBV7-2	TRBJ2-1	few	.	CASSPNPLNEQFF	TGTGCCAGCAGCCCGAATCCACTCAATGAGCAGTTCTTC
TRBV9	TRBJ2-1	.	TRBD2	CASSEAAGVSYNEQFF	TGTGCCAGCAGCGAAGCAGCGGGAGTGAGCTACAATGAGCAGTTCTTC
TRBV29-1	TRBJ1-4	.	.	CSVPRTGDEKLFF	TGCAGCGTTCCCAGGACTGGGGATGAAAAACTGTTTTTT
TRBV7-2	TRBJ2-2	few	.	CASTRIPKSAGTGELFF	TGTGCCAGCACCAGGATACCTAAATCCGCAGGCACCGGGGAGCTGTTTTTT
TRBV20-1	TRBJ2-1	once	.	CSALGLGEQFF	TGCAGTGCACTGGGGCTCGGTGAGCAGTTCTTC
TRBV20-1	TRBJ2-7	few	.	CSARLPSNDARVGYEQYF	TGCAGTGCTAGACTCCCTTCGAACGATGCTAGAGTAGGGTACGAGCAGTACTTC
TRBV10-3	TRBJ2-1	few	TRBD2	CAISGGAGEYNEQFF	TGTGCCATCAGTGGGGGCGCGGGAGAGTACAATGAGCAGTTCTTC
TRBV12-3/TRBV12-4	TRBJ2-3	.	.	CASRPKWGPTDTQYF	TGTGCCAGCAGGCCCAAGTGGGGACCCACAGATACGCAGTATTTT
TRBV5-1	TRBJ2-1	few	TRBD1	CASGMGQMDYNEQFF	TGCGCCAGCGGGATGGGACAGATGGATTACAATGAGCAGTTCTTC
TRBV5-1	TRBJ2-1	few	TRBD2	CASGWAGGGTYNEQFF	TGCGCCAGCGGTTGGGCGGGAGGAGGAACCTACAATGAGCAGTTCTTC
TRBV5-1	TRBJ2-6	.	.	CASSPVSTGANVLTF	TGCGCCAGCAGCCCTGTGTCAACAGGGGCCAACGTCCTGACTTTC
TRBV18	TRBJ1-1	few	.	CASSRDSLYTEAFF	TGTGCCAGCTCCCGAGACAGCTTATACACTGAAGCTTTCTTT
TRBV6-5	TRBJ2-7	.	.	CASSSARYYEQCF	TGTGCCAGCAGTTCTGCCAGGTACTACGAGCAGTGCTTC
TRBV5-6	TRBJ1-1	.	.	CASSFPGVNTEAFF	TGTGCCAGCAGCTTTCCGGGGGTGAACACTGAAGCTTTCTTT
TRBV10-3	TRBJ2-7	.	.	CAIAPTSRSYEQYF	TGTGCCATCGCCCCCACCTCTAGATCCTACGAGCAGTACTTC
TRBV5-1	TRBJ2-7	few	.	CASSKGTVTYEQYF	TGCGCCAGCAGCAAGGGGACCGTTACCTACGAGCAGTACTTC
TRBV29-1	TRBJ2-3	few	.	CSVMYSRAGSTDTQYF	TGCAGCGTGATGTACTCGAGGGCCGGAAGCACAGATACGCAGTATTTT
TRBV5-6	TRBJ1-3	.	.	CASSFNSGNTIYF	TGTGCCAGCAGCTTTAACTCTGGAAACACCATATATTTT
TRBV25-1	TRBJ2-3	few	.	CASRASLGTDTQYF	TGTGCCAGCAGGGCCTCGTTGGGTACGGATACGCAGTATTTT
TRBV20-1	TRBJ2-3	.	.	CSARDWRGSTDTQYF	TGCAGTGCTAGAGATTGGCGGGGAAGCACAGATACGCAGTATTTT
TRBV20-1	TRBJ1-2	.	.	CSAGSRDYGYTF	TGCAGTGCTGGGAGCAGGGACTATGGCTACACCTTC
TRBV7-9	TRBJ1-1	.	.	CPSETGRVTEAFF	TGTCCCAGCGAGACAGGTAGGGTCACTGAAGCTTTCTTT
TRBV5-1	TRBJ2-7	few	TRBD1	CASSLNSGTGYEQYF	TGCGCCAGCAGCCTAAACTCCGGGACAGGGTACGAGCAGTACTTC
TRBV12-3/TRBV12-4	TRBJ2-1	many	.	CASSLGGYEQFF	TGTGCCAGCAGTTTAGGGGGATATGAGCAGTTCTTC
TRBV2	TRBJ1-1	few	.	CASIGASQGPAFF	TGTGCCAGCATAGGGGCATCGCAGGGGCCAGCTTTCTTT
TRBV29-1	TRBJ1-5	few	TRBD1	CSVLQGTNQPQHF	TGCAGCGTTCTACAGGGGACTAATCAGCCCCAGCATTTT
TRBV2	TRBJ2-3	few	.	CASTVWDTQYF	TGTGCCAGCACCGTCTGGGATACGCAGTATTTT
TRBV12-5	TRBJ2-1	few	TRBD2	CASGLRRGELYSYNEQFF	TGTGCTAGTGGTTTGAGGCGGGGGGAACTTTACTCCTACAATGAGCAGTTCTTC
TRBV7-8	TRBJ2-7	.	.	CASRVQGSYEQYF	TGTGCCAGCAGGGTTCAGGGCTCCTACGAGCAGTACTTC
TRBV5-1	TRBJ2-5	.	.	CASSLYEPSRGTQYF	TGCGCCAGCAGCCTGTATGAGCCGTCTCGGGGGACCCAGTACTTC
TRBV7-2	TRBJ2-3	many	.	CASSLEALSTDTQYF	TGTGCCAGCAGCTTAGAAGCGCTTAGCACAGATACGCAGTATTTT